These 16 T cell receptor beta chains were sequenced from one sample in a study of cytomegalovirus exposure and HLA in healthy donors. Sequencing used immunoSEQ multiplex PCR; TCRdb keeps in-frame clones, though not all of them. Among under 300,000 clones listed, roughly 85% were seen once. The specimen sequenced was PBMCs. The source is a woman aged 18-35 years in good health and CMV-seronegative.

V usage is TRBV5-1 and J usage is TRBJ2-5; the D is unclear. The germline V gene encodes CDR1 SGHRS and CDR2 YFSETQ. The CDR3 has 15 residues. V shed 2 bases and J shed 1 base, with 12 bases lying between them. DNA of the CDR3: TGCGCCAGCAGCTTCTCGCCCGGGTCCCAAGAGACCCAGTACTTC. This sequence encodes CASSFSPGSQETQYF.

This chain links TRBV10-3 with TRBJ2-1; 10 positions match TRBD1. The germline V gene encodes CDR1 ENHRY and CDR2 SYGVKD. Trimming took 4 bases from V and 9 from J; bases not matched to a gene: 9. The CDR3 length is 15 residues. The CDR3 nucleotides read TGTGCCATCAGTGCAACCGGGACAGGGGTCGGTGAGCAGTTCTTC. This gives the protein CAISATGTGVGEQFF.

This clone was detected many times. The chain has TRBV7-2 and TRBJ2-2, with D maybe TRBD2 (6 bases). In germline, CDR1 is SGHTA, CDR2 FQGNSA. The CDR3 consists of 14 residues. V gave up 5 bases and J gave up 3 bases, with 10 bases separating them. The DNA for the CDR3 is TGTGCCAGCAGCCGGGAGACCTACACCGGGGAGCTGTTTTTT. Protein sequence: CASSRETYTGELFF.

This rearrangement joins TRBV7-9 to TRBJ1-5; the match to TRBD1 covers 9 bases. The CDR3 consists of 15 residues. The V gene end was trimmed by 0 bases and the J gene end by 7 bases; junction bases not matched to a gene: 4. Germline CDR1 and CDR2: SEHNR and FQNEAQ (reference sequence). The CDR3 DNA is TGTGCCAGCAGCTTAGCCGGGACAGGGCGCCAGCCCCAGCATTTT. It translates to CASSLAGTGRQPQHF.

The chain couples TRBV10-2 to TRBJ1-2, with 9 bases aligning to TRBD1. The CDR3 has 15 residues. J gave up 3 bases and V 7 bases, and 9 bases lay outside the gene matches. From germline, CDR1 is WSHSY and CDR2 SAAADI. As DNA, the CDR3 is TGCGCCAGCACTTCCGGGACAGGGTTTTACTATGGCTACACCTTC. This codes for CASTSGTGFYYGYTF.

The rearrangement uses TRBV27 and TRBJ2-5; 10 nucleotides match TRBD2. Germline V CDR1 and CDR2: MNHEY, SMNVEV (reference sequence). V was clipped by 8 bases and J by 5 bases; unmatched bases: 8. CDR3 length: 14 residues. The CDR3 nucleotides are TGTGCCAGCCAGACCGGGACTAGCGAGGAGACCCAGTACTTC. Translating gives CASQTGTSEETQYF.

This clone was observed once. This chain connects TRBV2 to TRBJ2-1; 7 bases align to TRBD1. Germline V gene data show CDR1 as SNHLY and CDR2 as FYNNEI. With V trimmed by 3 bases and J by 7 bases, 3 bases remained unmatched. The CDR3 length is 13 residues. The chain's CDR3 is CASSDGRGNEQFF. The CDR3 DNA sequence: TGTGCCAGCAGTGATGGCAGGGGGAATGAGCAGTTCTTC.

The rearrangement uses TRBV13 and TRBJ1-5; TRBD1 agrees at 10 bases. This CDR3 has 15 residues. Looked up from germline, CDR1 is PRHDT and CDR2 is FYEKMQ (reference sequence). V shed 6 bases and J 6 bases; nucleotides not matched to a gene: 8. The CDR3 spells CASSRRQGAGQPQHF. As DNA, the CDR3 is TGTGCCAGCAGTCGTAGACAGGGGGCGGGTCAGCCCCAGCATTTT.

The genes are TRBV19 and TRBJ1-1, with D perhaps TRBD1 (5 bases). CDR1 is LNHDA and CDR2 is SQIVND in the germline V gene (reference sequence). V was cut by 7 bases and J by 7 bases, with 25 bases left in between. There are 16 residues in the CDR3. The CDR3 DNA reads as TGTGCCAGTACCCCCGTTCAAGGCAGGGTGATGAATGAAGCTTTCTTT. It translates to CASTPVQGRVMNEAFF.

The V and J genes are TRBV28 and TRBJ2-7; perhaps TRBD1 as D (5 bases). CDR3 size: 13 residues. Trimming removed 5 bases at V and 5 bases at J, with 13 bases between. Germline lookup yields CDR1 MDHEN and CDR2 SYDVKM. The CDR3 nucleotides are TGTGCCAGCAGTGGTAGGGGTGCGGACGAGCAGTACTTC. It encodes CASSGRGADEQYF.

This clone was seen only once. The genes are TRBV5-8 and TRBJ1-5, with 8 bases identical to TRBD1. With V trimmed by 4 bases and J by 1 base, 7 bases remained unmatched. This CDR3 has 16 amino acids. Germline CDR1 reads SGHTS; CDR2 reads YDEGEE. CDR3 amino acids: CASSVRTGMSNQPQHF. CDR3 nucleotides: TGTGCCAGCAGCGTACGGACAGGGATGAGCAATCAGCCCCAGCATTTT. The full variable domain, completed using reference TRBV5-8 and TRBJ1-5, is EAGVTQSPTHLIKTRGQQATLRCSPISGHTSVYWYQQALGLGLQFLLWYDEGEERNRGNFPPRFSGRQFPNYSSELNVNALELEDSALYLCASSVRTGMSNQPQHFGDGTRLSIL.

This clone was observed a few times. The chain joins TRBV5-1 to TRBJ1-1; D not certain. V was cut by 8 bases and J by 0 bases, with 14 bases left in between. In germline, CDR1 is SGHRS, CDR2 YFSETQ. The CDR3 has 14 residues. CDR3 nucleotide sequence: TGCGCCAGTTACCCGAGTACGCTGAACACTGAAGCTTTCTTT. It codes for CASYPSTLNTEAFF.

The rearrangement links TRBV5-1 to TRBJ1-5, with D uncertain. The CDR3 extends over 13 amino acids. V lost 5 bases and J lost 5, with 11 bases in between. CDR1 SGHRS and CDR2 YFSETQ come from the germline V gene. Written as DNA, the CDR3 is TGCGCCAGCAGAGCGGGGAGTGATCAGCCCCAGCATTTT. Its translation: CASRAGSDQPQHF.

V gene TRBV30 combines with J gene TRBJ2-1, with D possibly being TRBD2 (6 bases). The CDR3 is 13 amino acids. Between the trimmed V and J ends, which lost 5 bases and 0 bases, there was a span of 8 bases. Germline V gene data show CDR1 as GTSNPN and CDR2 as SVGIG (reference sequence). The DNA for the CDR3 is TGTGCCTGGGCGGGGAGCTCCTACAATGAGCAGTTCTTC. Protein sequence: CAWAGSSYNEQFF.

The CDR3 coding sequence is TGCGCCAGCAGCCAAGCCCAACCACTAGCGGGAGTACGGAGCGAGCAGTACTTC. Translating it yields CASSQAQPLAGVRSEQYF. The chain carries TRBV4-1 and TRBJ2-7, with 11 bases aligning to TRBD2. This CDR3 is built from 18 residues. The V and J ends lost 1 base and 6 bases, in that order; junction bases with no gene match: 14. The germline gives CDR1 MGHRA, CDR2 YSYEKL.

J is TRBJ2-1 and V is TRBV30, with TRBD2 identical over 7 bases. This CDR3 comprises 14 residues. The germline V gene has CDR1 GTSNPN and CDR2 SVGIG (reference sequence). The V segment lost 1 base and the J segment 12 bases; nucleotides outside the gene matches: 12. The CDR3 loop is CAWSGGEGRWWQFF. Here the CDR3 DNA reads TGTGCCTGGAGTGGGGGGGAGGGCCGGTGGTGGCAGTTCTTC.